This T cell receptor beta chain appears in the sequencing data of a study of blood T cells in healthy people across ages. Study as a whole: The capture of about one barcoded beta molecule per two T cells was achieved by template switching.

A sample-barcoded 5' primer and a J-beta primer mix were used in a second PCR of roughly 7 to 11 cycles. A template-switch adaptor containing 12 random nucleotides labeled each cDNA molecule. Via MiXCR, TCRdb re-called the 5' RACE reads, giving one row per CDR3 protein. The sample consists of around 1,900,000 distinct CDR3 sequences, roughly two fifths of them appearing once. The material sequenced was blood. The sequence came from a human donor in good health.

CDR3 region: CASSQGPRASYEQYF. In nucleotides, the CDR3 is TGCGCCAGCAGCCAGGGGCCCCGGGCCTCCTACGAGCAGTACTTC. This chain uses TRBV4-3 with TRBJ2-7, with D tentatively TRBD1 (5 bases). CDR1 and CDR2 from the germline V gene are LGHNA and YSLEER. Deletions cut 3 bases from V and 0 bases from J, with 12 bases between. The CDR3 is 15 residues long.